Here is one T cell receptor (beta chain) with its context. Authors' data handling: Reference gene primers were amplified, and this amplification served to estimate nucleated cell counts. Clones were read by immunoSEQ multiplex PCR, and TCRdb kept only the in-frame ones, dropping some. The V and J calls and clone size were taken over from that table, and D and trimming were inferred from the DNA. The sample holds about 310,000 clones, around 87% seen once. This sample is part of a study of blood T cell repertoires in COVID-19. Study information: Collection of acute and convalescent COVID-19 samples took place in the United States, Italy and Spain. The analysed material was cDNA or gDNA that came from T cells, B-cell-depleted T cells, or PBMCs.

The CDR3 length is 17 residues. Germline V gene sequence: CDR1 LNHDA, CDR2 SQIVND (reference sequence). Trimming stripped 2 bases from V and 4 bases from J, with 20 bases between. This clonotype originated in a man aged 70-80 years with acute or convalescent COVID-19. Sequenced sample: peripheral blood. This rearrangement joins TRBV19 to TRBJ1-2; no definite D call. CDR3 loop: CASSISSSWAIGYGYTF. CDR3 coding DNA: TGTGCCAGTAGTATATCTTCCTCCTGGGCGATAGGCTATGGCTACACCTTC.